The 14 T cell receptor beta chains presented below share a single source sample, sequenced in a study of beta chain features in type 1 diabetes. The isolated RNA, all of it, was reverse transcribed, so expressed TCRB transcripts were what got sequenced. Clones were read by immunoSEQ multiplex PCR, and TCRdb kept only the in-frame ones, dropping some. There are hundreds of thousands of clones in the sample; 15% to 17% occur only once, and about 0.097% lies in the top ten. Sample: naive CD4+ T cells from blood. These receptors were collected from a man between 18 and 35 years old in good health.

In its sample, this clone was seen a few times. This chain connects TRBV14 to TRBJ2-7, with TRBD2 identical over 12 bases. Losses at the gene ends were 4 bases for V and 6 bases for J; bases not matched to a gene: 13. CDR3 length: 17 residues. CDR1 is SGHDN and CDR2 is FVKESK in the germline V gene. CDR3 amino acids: CASSPLWLAGGPFEQYF. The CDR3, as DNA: TGTGCCAGCAGCCCCCTATGGCTAGCGGGAGGGCCGTTCGAGCAGTACTTC.

The CDR3 protein is CASSLSGAPGQPQHF. CDR3 DNA: TGTGCCAGCAGCTTATCAGGGGCCCCAGGTCAGCCCCAGCATTTT. The chain joins TRBV7-9 to TRBJ1-5, with a tentative D call TRBD1 (6 bases). The CDR3 is 15 amino acids. The ends were cut back, 2 bases at V and 6 bases at J, with 14 bases in the middle. CDR1 is SEHNR, CDR2 FQNEAQ, per germline (reference sequence).

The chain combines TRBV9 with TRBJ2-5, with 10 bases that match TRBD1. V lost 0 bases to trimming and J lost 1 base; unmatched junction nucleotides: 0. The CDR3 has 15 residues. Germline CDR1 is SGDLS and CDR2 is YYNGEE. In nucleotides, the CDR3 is TGTGCCAGCAGCGTAGGGGACAGGGGCCAAGAGACCCAGTACTTC. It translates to CASSVGDRGQETQYF.

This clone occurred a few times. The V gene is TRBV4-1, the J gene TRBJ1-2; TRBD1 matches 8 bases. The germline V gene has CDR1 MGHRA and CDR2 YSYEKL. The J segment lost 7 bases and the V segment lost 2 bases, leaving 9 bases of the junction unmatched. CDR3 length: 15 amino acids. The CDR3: CASSQPVRGPTGYTF. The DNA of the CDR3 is TGCGCCAGCAGCCAACCTGTCAGGGGGCCGACTGGCTACACCTTC.

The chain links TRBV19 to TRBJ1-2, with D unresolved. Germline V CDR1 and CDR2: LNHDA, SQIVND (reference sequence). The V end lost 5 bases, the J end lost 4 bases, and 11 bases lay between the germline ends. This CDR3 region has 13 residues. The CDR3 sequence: CASSPTGVYGYTF. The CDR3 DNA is TGTGCCAGTAGTCCCACGGGAGTCTATGGCTACACCTTC.

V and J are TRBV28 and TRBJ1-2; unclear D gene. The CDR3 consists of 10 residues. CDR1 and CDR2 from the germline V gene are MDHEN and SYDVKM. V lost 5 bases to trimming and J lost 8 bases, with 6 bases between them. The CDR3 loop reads CASSAEGYTF. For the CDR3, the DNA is TGTGCCAGCAGTGCGGAAGGCTACACCTTC.

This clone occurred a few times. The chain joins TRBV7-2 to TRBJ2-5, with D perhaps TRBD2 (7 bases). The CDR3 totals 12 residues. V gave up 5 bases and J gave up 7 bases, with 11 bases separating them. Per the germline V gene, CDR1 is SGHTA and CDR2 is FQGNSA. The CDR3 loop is CASSRGAGTQYF. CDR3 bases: TGTGCCAGCAGCCGGGGGGCGGGGACCCAGTACTTC.

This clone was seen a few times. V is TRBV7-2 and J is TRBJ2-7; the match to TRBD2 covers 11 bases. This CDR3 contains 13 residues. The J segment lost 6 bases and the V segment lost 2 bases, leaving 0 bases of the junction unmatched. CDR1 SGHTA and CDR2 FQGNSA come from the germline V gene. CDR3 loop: CASSLTSGGEQYF. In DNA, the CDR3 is TGTGCCAGCAGCTTAACTAGCGGGGGCGAGCAGTACTTC.

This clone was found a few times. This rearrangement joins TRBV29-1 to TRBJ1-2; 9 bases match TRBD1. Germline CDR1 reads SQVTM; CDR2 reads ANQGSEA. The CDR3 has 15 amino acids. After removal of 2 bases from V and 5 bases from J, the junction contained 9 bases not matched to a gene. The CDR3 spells CSVERRSDRGYGYTF. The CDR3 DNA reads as TGCAGCGTTGAAAGGAGGTCGGACAGGGGTTATGGCTACACCTTC.

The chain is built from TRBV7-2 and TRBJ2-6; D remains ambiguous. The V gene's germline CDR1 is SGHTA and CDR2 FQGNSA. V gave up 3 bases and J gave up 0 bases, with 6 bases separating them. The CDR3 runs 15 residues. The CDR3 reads CASSFRTSGANVLTF. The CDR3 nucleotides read TGTGCCAGCAGCTTTAGGACCTCTGGGGCCAACGTCCTGACTTTC.

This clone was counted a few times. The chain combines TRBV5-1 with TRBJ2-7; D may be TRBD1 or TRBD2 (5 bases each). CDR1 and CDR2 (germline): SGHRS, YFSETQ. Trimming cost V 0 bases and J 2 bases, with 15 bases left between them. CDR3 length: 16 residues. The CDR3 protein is CASSLAGAANTYEQYF. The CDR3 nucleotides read TGCGCCAGCAGCTTGGCCGGGGCCGCCAACACCTACGAGCAGTACTTC. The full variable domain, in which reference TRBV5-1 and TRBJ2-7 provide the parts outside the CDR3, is KAGVTQTPRYLIKTRGQQVTLSCSPISGHRSVSWYQQTPGQGLQFLFEYFSETQRNKGNFPGRFSGRQFSNSRSEMNVSTLELGDSALYLCASSLAGAANTYEQYFGPGTRLTVT.

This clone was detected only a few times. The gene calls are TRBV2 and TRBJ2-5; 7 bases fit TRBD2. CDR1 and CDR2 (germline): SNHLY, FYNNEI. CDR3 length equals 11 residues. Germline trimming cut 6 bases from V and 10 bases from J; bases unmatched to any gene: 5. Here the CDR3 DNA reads TGTGCCAGCAGAGGGAGCGGGGACCAGTACTTC. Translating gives CASRGSGDQYF. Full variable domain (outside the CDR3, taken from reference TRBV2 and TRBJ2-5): EPEVTQTPSHQVTQMGQEVILRCVPISNHLYFYWYRQILGQKVEFLVSFYNNEISEKSEIFDDQFSVERPDGSNFTLKIRSTKLEDSAMYFCASRGSGDQYFGPGTRLLVL.

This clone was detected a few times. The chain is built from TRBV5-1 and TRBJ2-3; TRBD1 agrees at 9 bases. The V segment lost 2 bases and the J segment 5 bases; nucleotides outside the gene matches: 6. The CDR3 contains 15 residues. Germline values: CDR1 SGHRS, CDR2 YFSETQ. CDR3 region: CASSLSTGGIDTQYF. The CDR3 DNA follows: TGCGCCAGCAGCTTATCTACAGGGGGCATAGATACGCAGTATTTT.

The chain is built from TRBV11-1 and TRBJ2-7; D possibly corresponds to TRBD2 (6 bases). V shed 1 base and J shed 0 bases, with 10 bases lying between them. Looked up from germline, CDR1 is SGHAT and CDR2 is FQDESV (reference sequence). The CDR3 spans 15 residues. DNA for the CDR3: TGTGCCAGCAGCTTAGTCAGTAGCGGCTCCTACGAGCAGTACTTC. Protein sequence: CASSLVSSGSYEQYF.